Below, 12 T cell receptor beta chains from the same sample are listed, as sequenced in a study of cytomegalovirus exposure and HLA in healthy donors. Primers for the PCR totalled 60 Vbeta and 13 Jbeta. TCRdb's table, derived via immunoSEQ multiplex PCR, lists solely in-frame clones and lacks some. The repertoire has approximately 170,000 clones, 65% to 75% of them found once; the top ten carry about 1.6%. Specimen: PBMCs. Receptors were obtained from a girl aged 10-17 years in good health and CMV-seronegative.

The rearrangement uses TRBV7-2 and TRBJ2-2; TRBD2 agrees at 11 bases. The germline CDR1 and CDR2 sequences are SGHTA and FQGNSA. V lost 5 bases, J lost 5 bases, and 13 bases stayed unmatched. The CDR3 is 18 amino acids. The CDR3 loop is CASSLPTSGVSRTGELFF. In DNA, the CDR3 is TGTGCCAGCAGCCTCCCGACTAGCGGGGTCTCGAGAACCGGGGAGCTGTTTTTT.

The chain links TRBV6-5 to TRBJ1-5; D gene unclear. Germline V CDR1 and CDR2: MNHEY, SVGAGI. The CDR3 loop spans 15 amino acids. Between the trimmed V and J ends, which lost 2 bases and 6 bases, there was a span of 14 bases. The CDR3 loop is CASSYDSGGSQPQHF. CDR3 DNA sequence: TGTGCCAGCAGTTACGATTCCGGCGGGAGTCAGCCCCAGCATTTT.

The chain recombines TRBV5-5 with TRBJ1-3; D unclear. The CDR3 totals 13 residues. V lost 6 bases and J lost 2, with 9 bases in between. CDR1 and CDR2 from the germline V gene are SGHKS and YYEKEE (reference sequence). The CDR3 region has the DNA TGTGCCAGCATGAGGGTGGCTGGAAACACCATATATTTT. It is translated as CASMRVAGNTIYF.

The chain has TRBV5-1 and TRBJ2-2, with TRBD1 as a possible D gene (5 bases). V was pared by 2 bases and J by 6 bases, with 8 bases between. This CDR3 is 13 amino acids long. CDR1 and CDR2 (germline): SGHRS, YFSETQ. DNA of the CDR3: TGCGCCAGCAGCTTAGGGGTCCCCGGGGAGCTGTTTTTT. Translated, it gives CASSLGVPGELFF.

This clone has more than one count but fewer than ten. The CDR3 spells CASSLYRGGNQPQHF. The CDR3 coding sequence is TGCGCCAGCAGCCTATACAGGGGGGGCAATCAGCCCCAGCATTTT. The chain is built from TRBV4-1 and TRBJ1-5; 8 bases agree with TRBD1. Trimming removed 4 bases from V and 2 bases from J; junction bases left unmatched: 4. From germline, CDR1 is MGHRA and CDR2 YSYEKL. This CDR3 region has 15 residues.

This clone was seen a few times. This chain links TRBV7-9 with TRBJ1-1; D uncertain. Germline V lookup: CDR1 SEHNR, CDR2 FQNEAQ (reference sequence). V was shortened by 3 bases and J by 1 base, with 3 bases between the two germline ends. CDR3 length: 12 residues. The CDR3 nucleotides read TGTGCCAGCAGCTTCGGGAACACTGAAGCTTTCTTT. Its protein is CASSFGNTEAFF.

The chain employs TRBV5-6 and TRBJ2-5, with D possibly being TRBD2 (7 bases). CDR3 length equals 15 residues. Trimming stripped 0 bases from V and 5 bases from J, with 14 bases between. CDR1 and CDR2 from the germline V gene are SGHDT and YYEEEE. The CDR3 coding sequence is TGTGCCAGCAGCTTGGGGGGCGGGGGCGCGGAGACCCAGTACTTC. Amino acids: CASSLGGGGAETQYF.

The chain has TRBV7-9 and TRBJ2-4, with unresolved D. Trimming removed 2 bases at V and 5 bases at J, with 4 bases between. This CDR3 is built from 12 residues. Germline values: CDR1 SEHNR, CDR2 FQNEAQ (reference sequence). The CDR3 region has the DNA TGTGCCAGCAGCTTACAGGAAAACATTCAGTACTTC. This encodes CASSLQENIQYF.

This clone was seen a few times. This chain links TRBV7-2 with TRBJ1-5; D is unclear. Germline V gene lookup returns CDR1 SGHTA and CDR2 FQGNSA. Trimming took 0 bases from V and 9 from J, leaving 15 bases between them. The CDR3 is made up of 15 amino acids. CDR3 DNA: TGTGCCAGCAGCTTAGCCCTCTCCGGTGTTAGGCCCCAGCATTTT. Amino acids: CASSLALSGVRPQHF.

This chain connects TRBV29-1 to TRBJ1-1; TRBD1 aligns across 8 bases. The CDR3 covers 15 residues. The V segment lost 3 bases and the J segment 4 bases; nucleotides outside the gene matches: 10. Germline V gene lookup returns CDR1 SQVTM and CDR2 ANQGSEA. The CDR3, as DNA: TGCAGCGTTGAGTTGGACAGGGCACGAATCACTGAAGCTTTCTTT. Translating it yields CSVELDRARITEAFF.

V gene TRBV29-1 combines with J gene TRBJ1-1, with D tentatively TRBD1 (6 bases). This CDR3 has 14 amino acids. V dropped 7 bases and J dropped 1 base, with 16 bases sitting between them. The germline gives CDR1 SQVTM, CDR2 ANQGSEA. This chain's CDR3 is CSAPRDTQNTEAFF. The CDR3 coding sequence is TGCAGCGCTCCGAGGGACACCCAGAACACTGAAGCTTTCTTT.

This clone appeared once. This sequence joins TRBV19 and TRBJ1-2; 8 nucleotides agree with TRBD1. Losses at the gene ends were 4 bases for V and 5 bases for J; bases not matched to a gene: 6. In germline, CDR1 is LNHDA, CDR2 SQIVND (reference sequence). The CDR3 is 14 amino acids. The CDR3 sequence is CASSTLQGEYGYTF. The CDR3 DNA sequence: TGTGCCAGTAGTACCCTACAGGGGGAGTATGGCTACACCTTC.